This paragraph covers one T cell receptor beta chain sequence. Its antigen is currently unknown. The table came from immunoSEQ multiplex PCR; TCRdb's copy has only in-frame clones and leaves some out. Among about 15,000 clones, roughly 84% were seen once, and the ten largest hold about 30%. This entry belongs to a study of T cell clones after liver transplantation. On the study more broadly: Patients counted as tolerant after at least one year off all immunosuppression, enzymes not exceeding twice normal.

CDR1 is SNHLY and CDR2 is FYNNEI in the germline V gene. V shed 5 bases and J shed 0 bases, with 16 bases lying between them. There are 17 residues in the CDR3. General observations from the study: Low donor cell numbers restricted donor-reactive repertoire measurement in a couple of subjects. Circulating graft-donor-reactive CD4 TCRbeta sequences fell significantly post-transplant in 5 of 8 subjects.

Thawed unstimulated PBMCs were FACS-sorted by CD3, CD4 and CD8 into two populations. V is TRBV2 and J is TRBJ2-2; the D gene is possibly TRBD1 (5 bases). Sample: CD8+ T cells from blood, taken approximately 45 months after liver transplant. The sequence came from a human patient who received a liver transplant. Some T cells may possibly be graft donor cells. The chain's CDR3 is CASSTSRDSSNTGELFF. As DNA, the CDR3 is TGTGCCAGCAGTACGAGCCGTGACAGCTCGAACACCGGGGAGCTGTTTTTT.